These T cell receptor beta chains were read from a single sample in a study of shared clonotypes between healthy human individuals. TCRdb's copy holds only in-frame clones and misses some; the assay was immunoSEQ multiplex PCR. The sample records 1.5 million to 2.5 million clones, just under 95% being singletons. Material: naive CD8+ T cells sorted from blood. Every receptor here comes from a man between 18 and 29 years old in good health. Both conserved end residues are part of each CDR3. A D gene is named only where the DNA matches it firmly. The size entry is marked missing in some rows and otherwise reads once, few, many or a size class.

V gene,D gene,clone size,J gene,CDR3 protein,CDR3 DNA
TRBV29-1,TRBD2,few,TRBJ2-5,CSVEDLGAGVETQYF,TGCAGCGTTGAAGATCTGGGAGCGGGAGTAGAGACCCAGTACTTC
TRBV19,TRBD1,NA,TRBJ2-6,CAIGQGAGANVLTF,TGTGCCATAGGACAGGGGGCTGGGGCCAACGTCCTGACTTTC
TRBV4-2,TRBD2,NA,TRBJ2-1,CASSQDPGLASYNEQFF,TGTGCCAGCAGCCAAGATCCCGGACTAGCCTCCTACAATGAGCAGTTCTTC
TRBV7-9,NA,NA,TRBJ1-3,CASSKLTRDKPGNTIYF,TGTGCCAGCAGCAAGCTCACTCGGGACAAACCTGGAAACACCATATATTTT
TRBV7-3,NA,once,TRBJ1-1,CASSLIGGNTEAFF,TGTGCCAGCAGCTTAATTGGGGGGAACACTGAAGCTTTCTTT
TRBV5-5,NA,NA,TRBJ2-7,CASSLAATYEQYF,TGTGCCAGCAGCTTAGCCGCTACCTACGAGCAGTACTTC
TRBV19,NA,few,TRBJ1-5,CASSALGPRNQPQHF,TGTGCCAGTAGTGCCTTAGGACCGCGCAATCAGCCCCAGCATTTT
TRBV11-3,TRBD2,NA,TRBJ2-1,CASSLASGLGPDEQFF,TGTGCCAGCAGCTTAGCTTCGGGACTAGGTCCTGATGAGCAGTTCTTC
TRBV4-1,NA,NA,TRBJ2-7,CASSQSWGGDSLSYEQYF,TGCGCCAGCAGCCAGTCATGGGGCGGGGACAGCCTCTCCTACGAGCAGTACTTC
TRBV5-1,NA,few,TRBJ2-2,CASSLIPASTGELFF,TGCGCCAGCAGCTTGATCCCCGCCAGCACCGGGGAGCTGTTTTTT
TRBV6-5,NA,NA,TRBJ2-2,CASKTANTGELFF,TGTGCCAGCAAGACAGCGAACACCGGGGAGCTGTTTTTT
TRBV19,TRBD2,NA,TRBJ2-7,CASPLAGEEDEQYF,TGTGCCAGTCCACTGGCGGGAGAGGAAGACGAGCAGTACTTC
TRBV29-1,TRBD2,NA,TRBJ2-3,CSVAGLADATDTQYF,TGCAGCGTTGCGGGACTAGCGGATGCCACAGATACGCAGTATTTT
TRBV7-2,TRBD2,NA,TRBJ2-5,CASSLAGLAAQETQYF,TGTGCCAGCAGCCTTGCGGGACTAGCGGCTCAAGAGACCCAGTACTTC
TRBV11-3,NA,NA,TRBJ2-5,CASAQQETQYF,TGTGCCAGCGCCCAGCAAGAGACCCAGTACTTC
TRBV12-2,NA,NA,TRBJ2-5,CASRLALGLPEPQETQYF,TGTGCAAGTCGCTTAGCGCTAGGTTTGCCTGAACCTCAAGAGACCCAGTACTTC
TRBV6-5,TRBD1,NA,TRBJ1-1,CASRQGAEAFF,TGTGCCAGCAGACAGGGGGCTGAAGCTTTCTTT
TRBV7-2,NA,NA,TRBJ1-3,CASSSAGQNSGNTIYF,TGTGCCAGCAGCTCAGCAGGACAGAACTCTGGAAACACCATATATTTT
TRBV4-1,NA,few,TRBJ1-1,CASSAPIGRNTEAFF,TGCGCCAGCAGCGCACCCATTGGGAGGAACACTGAAGCTTTCTTT
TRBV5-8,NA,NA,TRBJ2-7,CASSFSAGLNEQYF,TGTGCCAGCAGCTTCTCGGCAGGGCTAAACGAGCAGTACTTC
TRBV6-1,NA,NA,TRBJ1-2,CASSEGPGDYGYTF,TGTGCCAGCAGTGAAGGTCCAGGGGACTATGGCTACACCTTC
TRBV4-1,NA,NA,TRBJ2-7,CASSPTLGGYEQYF,TGCGCCAGCAGCCCCACACTGGGGGGCTACGAGCAGTACTTC
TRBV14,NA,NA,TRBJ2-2,CASSPSTGELFF,TGTGCCAGCAGTCCATCGACCGGGGAGCTGTTTTTT
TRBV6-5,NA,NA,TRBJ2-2,CASSYLGGRTGELFF,TGTGCCAGCAGTTACCTCGGGGGTCGCACCGGGGAGCTGTTTTTT
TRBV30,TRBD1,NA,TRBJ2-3,CAWSSDRGSWTDTQYF,TGTGCCTGGAGTTCCGACAGGGGGTCTTGGACAGATACGCAGTATTTT
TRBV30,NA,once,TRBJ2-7,CAWSVRDTPYEQYF,TGTGCCTGGAGCGTCCGGGACACCCCCTACGAGCAGTACTTC
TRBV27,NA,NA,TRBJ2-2,CASSFDTGELFF,TGTGCCAGCAGCTTCGACACCGGGGAGCTGTTTTTT
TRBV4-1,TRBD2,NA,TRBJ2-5,CASSQEASGRLGETQYF,TGCGCCAGCAGCCAAGAGGCTAGCGGGAGGTTGGGGGAGACCCAGTACTTC
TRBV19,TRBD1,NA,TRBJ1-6,CASSQDRANSPLHF,TGTGCCAGTAGTCAGGACAGGGCGAATTCACCCCTCCACTTT
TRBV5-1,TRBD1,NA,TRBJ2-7,CASSLQGTSYEQYF,TGCGCCAGCAGCTTACAGGGGACCTCCTACGAGCAGTACTTC
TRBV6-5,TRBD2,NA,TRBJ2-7,CASSSASGYEQYF,TGTGCCAGCAGTTCCGCTAGCGGCTACGAGCAGTACTTC
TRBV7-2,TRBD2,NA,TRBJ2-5,CASSLGTSGRARETQYF,TGTGCCAGCAGCTTAGGGACTAGCGGGAGGGCCAGGGAGACCCAGTACTTC
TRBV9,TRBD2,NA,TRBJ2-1,CASSGTGLEVYNEQFF,TGTGCCAGCAGCGGTACAGGACTAGAGGTTTACAATGAGCAGTTCTTC
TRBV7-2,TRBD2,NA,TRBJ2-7,CASRELAGGTYEQYF,TGTGCCAGCAGGGAACTAGCGGGGGGCACCTACGAGCAGTACTTC
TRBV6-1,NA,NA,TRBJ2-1,CASSELGVEQFF,TGTGCCAGCAGTGAACTTGGTGTTGAGCAGTTCTTC
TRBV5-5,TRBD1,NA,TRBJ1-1,CASSLEGQGAEAFF,TGTGCCAGCAGCTTGGAGGGACAGGGGGCTGAAGCTTTCTTT
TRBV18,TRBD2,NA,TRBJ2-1,CASSPPPSGSSYNEQFF,TGTGCCAGCTCACCACCGCCCAGCGGGAGCTCCTACAATGAGCAGTTCTTC
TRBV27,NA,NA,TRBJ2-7,CASSNTYGEQYF,TGTGCCAGCAGTAATACATACGGCGAGCAGTACTTC
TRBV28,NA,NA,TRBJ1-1,CASSLEGRTHEAFF,TGTGCCAGCAGTTTAGAGGGACGGACCCATGAAGCTTTCTTT
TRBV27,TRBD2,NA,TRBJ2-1,CASPGGPYNEQFF,TGTGCCAGCCCGGGAGGCCCCTACAATGAGCAGTTCTTC
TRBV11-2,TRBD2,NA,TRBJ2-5,CASSPRGWGEGRETQYF,TGTGCCAGCAGCCCACGCGGCTGGGGGGAGGGCAGGGAGACCCAGTACTTC
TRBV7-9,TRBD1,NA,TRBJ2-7,CASSSGTGEAEQYF,TGTGCCAGCAGCTCAGGGACAGGGGAGGCCGAGCAGTACTTC
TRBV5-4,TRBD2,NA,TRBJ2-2,CASSLELAGNTGELFF,TGTGCCAGCAGCTTGGAGCTAGCGGGAAACACCGGGGAGCTGTTTTTT
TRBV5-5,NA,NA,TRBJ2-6,CASSLGAPDSSGANVLTF,TGTGCCAGCAGCTTGGGGGCCCCGGACAGCTCTGGGGCCAACGTCCTGACTTTC
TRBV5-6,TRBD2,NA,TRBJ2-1,CASSPTSGVGPGNEQFF,TGTGCCAGCAGCCCCACTAGCGGGGTTGGCCCCGGGAATGAGCAGTTCTTC
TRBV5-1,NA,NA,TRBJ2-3,CASSPTWTSADTQYF,TGCGCCAGCAGCCCCACCTGGACTTCGGCAGATACGCAGTATTTT
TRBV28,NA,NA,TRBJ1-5,CASSPGTLNQPQHF,TGTGCCAGCAGTCCAGGGACACTGAATCAGCCCCAGCATTTT
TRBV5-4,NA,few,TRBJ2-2,CASSWGTGELFF,TGTGCCAGCAGCTGGGGCACCGGGGAGCTGTTTTTT
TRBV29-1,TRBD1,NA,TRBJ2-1,CSVEVPTGGGRVYNEQFF,TGCAGCGTTGAAGTTCCGACAGGGGGCGGACGGGTTTACAATGAGCAGTTCTTC
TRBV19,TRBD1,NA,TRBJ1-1,CASSIGTGANTEAFF,TGTGCCAGTAGTATAGGAACAGGGGCGAACACTGAAGCTTTCTTT
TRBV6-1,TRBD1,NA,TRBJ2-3,CASNSGTDDTDTQYF,TGTGCCAGCAACTCCGGGACAGACGACACAGATACGCAGTATTTT
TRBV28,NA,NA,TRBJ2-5,CASSLIHSGQETQYF,TGTGCCAGCAGCTTGATCCATAGTGGGCAAGAGACCCAGTACTTC
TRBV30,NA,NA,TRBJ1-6,CAWVGLYPDSYNSPLHF,TGTGCCTGGGTTGGCTTATATCCGGACAGCTATAATTCACCCCTCCACTTT